This record covers a single T cell receptor (beta chain). Its antigen is not identified. This entry is derived from a study of T-cell reconstitution after alpha-beta-depleted transplantation in children. Overall study findings and caveats: Surviving recipient cells, namely T cells and thymic progenitors, were the source of high day-60 TCRbeta diversity in some patients. Reportedly, roughly two months post-transplant, alpha-beta T cells arose from several hundred expanded graft clones. Newly produced T cells mostly provided counts and TCRbeta diversity after one year, as hyperexpanded clones declined.

V was pared by 4 bases and J by 9 bases, with 16 bases of the junction left unmatched. This CDR3 region has 19 residues. CDR1 is LNHDA, CDR2 SQIVND, per germline (reference sequence). Unique molecular identifiers were incorporated into the prepared TCRbeta library. One entry per CDR3 protein, called by TCRdb with MiXCR from the PCR reads. The profile shows a few hundred thousand distinct CDR3 sequences, approximately 13% of them singletons. This sequence was found in a male patient younger than 18 who had a stem cell transplant for acute myeloid leukemia, so the T cells may come from the graft donor. The sequenced sample was PBMCs, mostly from graft donor cells, obtained 360 days after TCRalphabeta/CD19-depleted stem cell transplant. The chain links TRBV19 to TRBJ2-1, with TRBD2 identical over 15 bases. The CDR3 DNA is TGTGCCAGTAGTACAGACTCGCGGACTAGCGGGAGGGCCTCAGGTGAGCAGTTCTTC. It is translated as CASSTDSRTSGRASGEQFF.